This T cell receptor beta chain appears in the sequencing data of a study of blood T cells in healthy people across ages. This CDR3 contains 16 residues. Germline loops: CDR1 MNHEY, CDR2 SVGAGI. The V gene lost 1 base and the J gene lost 4 bases, with 15 bases spanning the gap. Next came a second PCR, run for roughly 6 to 11 cycles, which used a sample-barcoded 5' primer along with a J-beta primer mix. Researchers report that each sample yielded at least 2.5 million CDR3-containing paired-end reads. MiXCR, run by TCRdb on the 5' RACE reads, gives a single entry per CDR3 protein. The table records about 1 million distinct CDR3 sequences, 35% to 50% of them present only once.

This receptor was identified in a woman aged 55-69 years in good health. The sequencing input was blood. The chain combines TRBV6-5 with TRBJ2-3; D unresolved. DNA for the CDR3: TGTGCCAGCAGTTACTTTGGGCAGCATGAGGCAGATACGCAGTATTTT. It yields the protein CASSYFGQHEADTQYF.